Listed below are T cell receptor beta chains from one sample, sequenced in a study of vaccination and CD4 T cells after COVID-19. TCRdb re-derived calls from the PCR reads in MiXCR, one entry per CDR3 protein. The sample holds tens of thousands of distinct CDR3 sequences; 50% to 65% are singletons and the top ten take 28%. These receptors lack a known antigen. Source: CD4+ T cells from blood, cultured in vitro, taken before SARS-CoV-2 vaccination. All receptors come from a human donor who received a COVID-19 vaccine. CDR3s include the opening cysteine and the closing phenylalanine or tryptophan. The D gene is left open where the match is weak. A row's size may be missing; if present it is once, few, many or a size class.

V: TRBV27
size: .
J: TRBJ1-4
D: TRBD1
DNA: TGTGCCAGCAGTTTATACACCGGGACAGCTCCAACTAATGAAAAACTGTTTTTT
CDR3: CASSLYTGTAPTNEKLFF

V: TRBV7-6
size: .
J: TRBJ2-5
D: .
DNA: TGTGCCAGCAGCTTCGGGGGGCTGGAGACCCAGTACTTC
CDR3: CASSFGGLETQYF

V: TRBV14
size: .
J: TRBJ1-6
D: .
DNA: TGTGCCAGCAGCCAATACATCAGGGGCGGCCGTCCTTATAATTCACCCCTCCACTTT
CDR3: CASSQYIRGGRPYNSPLHF

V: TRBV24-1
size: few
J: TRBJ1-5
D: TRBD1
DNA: TGTGCCACCAGTGATGGGAGACAGGGGATTCATCAGCCCCAGCATTTT
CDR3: CATSDGRQGIHQPQHF

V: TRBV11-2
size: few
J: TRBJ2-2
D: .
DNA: TGTGCCAGCAGCTTGACGGCCGTGGCCATGCAAAACACCGGGGAGCTGTTTTTT
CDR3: CASSLTAVAMQNTGELFF

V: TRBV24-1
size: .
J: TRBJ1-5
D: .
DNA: TGTGTCACCAGTGACGACCGACGTGGCAATCAGCCCCAGCATTTT
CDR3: CVTSDDRRGNQPQHF

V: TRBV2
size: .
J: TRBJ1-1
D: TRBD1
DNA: TGTGCCAGCAGTGAAAAGGGGGCGCGGAGCACTGAAGCTTTCTTT
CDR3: CASSEKGARSTEAFF

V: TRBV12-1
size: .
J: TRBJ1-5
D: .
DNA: TGTGCCAGCAGCCCCCGCCACCCGGGGGTAGCCTACCGGAGCCGGCATCAGCCCCAGCATTTT
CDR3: CASSPRHPGVAYRSRHQPQHF

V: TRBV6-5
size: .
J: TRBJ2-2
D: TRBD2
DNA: TGTGCCAGCAGTTACGATCGGGGGGGCCGCCGGGAGCTGTTTTTT
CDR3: CASSYDRGGRRELFF

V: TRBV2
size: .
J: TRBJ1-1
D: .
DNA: TGTGCCAGCAGTGGGGAGACAAGAGGGACGGAAGCTTTCTTT
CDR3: CASSGETRGTEAFF

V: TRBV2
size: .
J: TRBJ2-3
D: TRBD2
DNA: TGTGCCAGCAGTACCGCCGGGACTAGCGGGGGGCATACGCAGTATTTT
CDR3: CASSTAGTSGGHTQYF

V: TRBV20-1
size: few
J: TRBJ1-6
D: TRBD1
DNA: TGCAGTGCTAGCCCCAGACAGGGCTCACCCCTCCACTTT
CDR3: CSASPRQGSPLHF